The present entry profiles one T cell receptor (beta chain) with its context. Different DNA sequences within this sample yield the same CDR3. This entry is derived from a study of blood T cell repertoires in COVID-19. Study summary: Samples came from the United States, Italy and Spain, spanning acute and convalescent COVID-19. Sources were T cells, B-cell-depleted T cells, or PBMCs; the material itself was cDNA or gDNA.

As originally analysed: Cell counts per sample came from amplifying reference gene primers. The protocol was immunoSEQ multiplex PCR, while the TCRdb copy is restricted to in-frame clones and leaves out a portion. V and J calls plus clone size are reproduced from that table; the DNA served to infer D and trimming. The profile covers about 270,000 clones, with about four fifths appearing a single time and around a tenth taken by the ten largest. This CDR3 region has 17 residues. From germline, CDR1 is MNHEY and CDR2 SVGEGT. Trimming cost V 3 bases and J 0 bases; bases outside gene matches: 7. This sequence originates from a woman between 50 and 59 years old who had recovered from COVID-19. Sequencing was done on a sample of peripheral blood. The chain recombines TRBV6-2 or TRBV6-3 with TRBJ1-2, with TRBD1 matching over 10 bases. CDR3 coding DNA: TGTGCCAGCAGTTATCCCGGGACAGGGGCGACTAACTATGGCTACACCTTC. This gives the protein CASSYPGTGATNYGYTF.